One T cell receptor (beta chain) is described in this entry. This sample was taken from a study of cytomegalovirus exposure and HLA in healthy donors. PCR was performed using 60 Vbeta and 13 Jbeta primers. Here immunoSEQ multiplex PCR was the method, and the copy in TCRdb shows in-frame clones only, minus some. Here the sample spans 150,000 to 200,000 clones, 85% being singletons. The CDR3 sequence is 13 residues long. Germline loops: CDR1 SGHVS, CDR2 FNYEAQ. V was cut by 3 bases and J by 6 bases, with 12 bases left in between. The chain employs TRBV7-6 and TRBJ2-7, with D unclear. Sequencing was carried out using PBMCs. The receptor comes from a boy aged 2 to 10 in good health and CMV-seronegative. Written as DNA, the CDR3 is TGTGCCAGCAGCTTCTTCAAGCGCAGCGAGCAGTACTTC. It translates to CASSFFKRSEQYF.